The 32 T cell receptor beta chains given below trace back to one sample, sequenced in a study of human T cells and chemical hapten exposure. TCRdb passed the RACE reads through MiXCR, listing each CDR3 protein once. The data show 250,000 to 300,000 distinct CDR3 sequences, over 7.5% seen once. This sample's time point: pre-sensitization, week 0. Treatment: therapeutic diphenylcyclopropenone sensitization with weekly scalp DPC. Material: whole blood, obtained in connection with sensitization to the hapten diphenylcyclopropenone (DPC). The receptors were gathered from a man aged 18 to 29 with alopecia areata. Some clones in this sample may be carry-over from other donors' samples.

This clonotype was picked up a small number of times. The chain joins TRBV7-9 to TRBJ1-1; D remains ambiguous. The CDR3 extends over 13 amino acids. Germline V gives CDR1 SEHNR, CDR2 FQNEAQ (reference sequence). Trimming cost V 4 bases and J 4 bases, with 10 bases left between them. The CDR3: CASSSLFGTEAFF. The CDR3 DNA reads TGTGCCAGCAGCTCCCTATTTGGCACTGAAGCTTTCTTT. The whole variable domain, filled in from reference TRBV7-9 and TRBJ1-1, reads DTGVSQNPRHKITKRGQNVTFRCDPISEHNRLYWYRQTLGQGPEFLTYFQNEAQLEKSRLLSDRFSAERPKGSFSTLEIQRTEQGDSAMYLCASSSLFGTEAFFGQGTRLTVV.

This sequence joins TRBV20-1 and TRBJ1-1; D not certain. Trimming stripped 2 bases from V and 1 base from J, with 14 bases between. CDR1 DFQATT and CDR2 SNEGSKA come from the germline V gene (reference sequence). The CDR3 has 15 amino acids. CDR3: CSARYVRLPNTEAFF. The CDR3 DNA follows: TGCAGTGCTAGATACGTTCGACTTCCGAACACTGAAGCTTTCTTT.

This clonotype showed up just a few times. The V call is TRBV3-1, the J call TRBJ2-5; 8 bases match TRBD1. The CDR3 is 16 residues long. Germline loops: CDR1 LGHDT, CDR2 YNNKEL (reference sequence). The ends lost 2 bases at V and 5 bases at J; junction bases unmatched: 10. CDR3 DNA: TGTGCCAGCAGCCAAAATTCAGGGGGCGTCGTTGAGACCCAGTACTTC. Translation gives CASSQNSGGVVETQYF.

The V gene is TRBV5-5, the J gene TRBJ1-6; unclear D gene. The CDR3 covers 15 residues. Trimming removed 4 bases at V and 3 bases at J, with 11 bases between. CDR1 is SGHKS and CDR2 is YYEKEE in the germline V gene (reference sequence). The CDR3 DNA is TGTGCCAGCAGCCCGCTCGGCGGCTATAATTCACCCCTCCACTTT. It is translated as CASSPLGGYNSPLHF.

V is TRBV6-2 or TRBV6-3 and J is TRBJ1-2; 8 bases map to TRBD1. Per germline, CDR1 MNHEY and CDR2 SVGEGT. The junction had 12 bases not matched to a gene; V was cut back by 2 bases and J by 4 bases. The CDR3 has 17 residues. The CDR3 nucleotides are TGTGCCAGCAGTTACCGGGACAGGCGCTTCATCGTCTATGGCTACACCTTC. This gives the protein CASSYRDRRFIVYGYTF.

This clonotype was counted a few times. The chain carries TRBV5-1 and TRBJ2-5; no reliable D call. Germline CDR1 is SGHRS and CDR2 is YFSETQ. The CDR3 loop spans 13 amino acids. V shed 4 bases and J shed 1 base, with 8 bases lying between them. CDR3 loop: CASSPVGQETQYF. DNA of the CDR3: TGCGCCAGCAGCCCCGTCGGCCAAGAGACCCAGTACTTC.

This clonotype occurred many times. V is TRBV4-3 and J is TRBJ2-7, with 7 bases that match TRBD1. The CDR3 runs 15 residues. CDR1 is LGHNA, CDR2 YSLEER, per germline. V shed 4 bases and J 2 bases; nucleotides not matched to a gene: 8. The CDR3 spells CASSLSRDSAYEQYV. The CDR3 DNA is TGCGCCAGCAGCCTCTCCCGGGACAGCGCCTACGAGCAGTACGTC.

The table lists this clonotype with many counts. The chain is built from TRBV10-2 and TRBJ2-1; a possible D gene is TRBD2 (5 bases). Trimming stripped 2 bases from V and 4 bases from J, with 18 bases between. There are 17 residues in the CDR3. Germline V gene sequence: CDR1 WSHSY, CDR2 SAAADI. CDR3 protein: CASSEPELVWMYNEQFF. The CDR3 DNA sequence: TGCGCCAGCAGTGAGCCAGAACTAGTCTGGATGTACAATGAGCAGTTCTTC.

This clonotype was observed a handful of times. This chain connects TRBV12-3 or TRBV12-4 to TRBJ1-4, with TRBD1 matching 9 bases. CDR3 length equals 19 residues. V lost 5 bases, J lost 4 bases, and 17 bases stayed unmatched. CDR3 in amino acids: CASSPTGTGMYAGNEKLFF. The CDR3 DNA reads TGTGCCAGCAGTCCAACCGGGACAGGGATGTATGCGGGTAATGAAAAACTGTTTTTT.

This clonotype has at least ten counts. This chain joins TRBV4-2 and TRBJ2-1, with D unclear. V lost 1 base and J 5 bases, leaving 12 bases between the germline ends. Germline V gene sequence: CDR1 LGHNA, CDR2 YNFKEQ. The CDR3 extends over 15 amino acids. The CDR3 spells CASSQGPEADNEQFF. For the CDR3, the DNA is TGTGCCAGCAGCCAAGGGCCAGAGGCCGACAATGAGCAGTTCTTC.

The J gene is TRBJ2-2, the V gene TRBV9; 11 nucleotides match TRBD1. The CDR3 runs 16 residues. After removal of 7 bases from V and 6 bases from J, the junction contained 11 bases not matched to a gene. Germline V CDR1 and CDR2: SGDLS, YYNGEE. The DNA for the CDR3 is TGTGCCAGCGAATACCGGGACAGGGGGATTCCCGGGGAGCTGTTTTTT. Residues: CASEYRDRGIPGELFF. The full variable domain, with the rest looked up from reference TRBV9 and TRBJ2-2, is DSGVTQTPKHLITATGQRVTLRCSPRSGDLSVYWYQQSLDQGLQFLIQYYNGEERAKGNILERFSAQQFPDLHSELNLSSLELGDSALYFCASEYRDRGIPGELFFGEGSRLTVL.

This clonotype was seen more than once but under ten times. This chain connects TRBV29-1 to TRBJ2-2, with TRBD1 matching over 10 bases. The CDR3 has 17 residues. CDR1 is SQVTM and CDR2 is ANQGSEA in the germline V gene. V was pared by 2 bases and J by 4 bases, with 10 bases of the junction left unmatched. Written as DNA, the CDR3 is TGCAGCGTTGAATTGGCGCCGGGACAGGGGAGCACCGGGGAGCTGTTTTTT. Translation: CSVELAPGQGSTGELFF.

The CDR3 DNA is TGTGCCAGCAGCTCGCGGGACCAACAGGGAGAAAAACTGTTTTTT. Protein product: CASSSRDQQGEKLFF. The rearrangement joins TRBV9 to TRBJ1-4; possibly TRBD1 for D (6 bases). In germline, CDR1 is SGDLS, CDR2 YYNGEE. This CDR3 spans 15 amino acids. V lost 4 bases, J lost 8 bases, and 18 bases lay in between.

The chain is built from TRBV20-1 and TRBJ2-1; 11 bases map to TRBD1. The CDR3 has 16 amino acids. Germline values: CDR1 DFQATT, CDR2 SNEGSKA (reference sequence). V shed 1 base and J 4 bases; nucleotides not matched to a gene: 6. The CDR3 region has the DNA TGCAGTGCTAGAGCCCTAGGGACAGGGGGGTACAATGAGCAGTTCTTC. Amino acid sequence: CSARALGTGGYNEQFF.

The chain recombines TRBV4-3 with TRBJ2-2; TRBD1 might be the D (5 bases). The CDR3 spans 13 residues. Trimming took off 4 bases at V and 7 bases at J, with 10 bases between the two ends. The germline CDR1 and CDR2 sequences are LGHNA and YSLEER. CDR3 in amino acids: CASSPDRGGELFF. CDR3 DNA: TGCGCCAGCAGCCCTGATAGGGGCGGGGAGCTGTTTTTT.

Many counts were recorded for this clonotype. V usage is TRBV10-1 and J usage is TRBJ2-1; no clear D gene. Trimming stripped 2 bases from V and 0 bases from J, with 11 bases between. Germline CDR1 is WNHNN and CDR2 is SYGVQD (reference sequence). The CDR3 has 16 amino acids. The DNA for the CDR3 is TGCGCCAGCAGTGAGGACCGCTGGGCCTCCTACAATGAGCAGTTCTTC. This sequence encodes CASSEDRWASYNEQFF.

This clonotype was observed a few times. This chain connects TRBV6-2 or TRBV6-3 to TRBJ1-1, with 8 nucleotides matching TRBD1. CDR1 and CDR2 (germline): MNHEY, SVGEGT. With V trimmed by 4 bases and J by 6 bases, 7 bases remained unmatched. The CDR3 consists of 14 residues. The CDR3 sequence is CASSSQGARAEAFF. The CDR3 coding sequence is TGTGCCAGCAGTTCTCAGGGGGCGCGGGCTGAAGCTTTCTTT.

The chain is built from TRBV29-1 and TRBJ2-7; a weak D match, TRBD1 (6 bases). Germline V gene sequence: CDR1 SQVTM, CDR2 ANQGSEA. The V gene lost 4 bases and the J gene lost 0 bases, with 10 bases spanning the gap. CDR3 length: 13 residues. CDR3 amino acids: CSVGGDNSYEQYF. As DNA, the CDR3 is TGCAGCGTTGGAGGGGACAACTCCTACGAGCAGTACTTC.

The J gene is TRBJ2-5, the V gene TRBV29-1; TRBD2 is a possible D gene (6 bases). This CDR3 has 13 amino acids. Deletions cut 3 bases from V and 1 base from J, with 9 bases between. Germline CDR1 and CDR2: SQVTM and ANQGSEA. The CDR3 spells CSVDGGTQETQYF. The DNA for the CDR3 is TGCAGCGTTGACGGGGGTACCCAAGAGACCCAGTACTTC.

In its sample, this clonotype was seen a few times. This chain joins TRBV10-2 and TRBJ2-3; 8 bases fit TRBD2. The V gene's germline CDR1 is WSHSY and CDR2 SAAADI. CDR3 length equals 14 residues. J gave up 2 bases and V 6 bases, and 4 bases lay outside the gene matches. CDR3 loop: CASSSGGFTDTQYF. Here the CDR3 DNA reads TGCGCCAGCAGCAGCGGGGGATTCACAGATACGCAGTATTTT.

As to this clonotype: A much larger clone lies one base from this, so it may be a read error. The genes are TRBV10-3 and TRBJ2-3; possibly TRBD1 for D (6 bases). The CDR3 length is 15 residues. V was shortened by 7 bases and J by 1 base, with 15 bases between the two germline ends. Germline CDR1 and CDR2: ENHRY and SYGVKD. This CDR3 reads CAITPAQGRTDTQYF. Written as DNA, the CDR3 is TGTGCCATCACTCCGGCACAGGGACGCACAGATACGCAGTATTTT.

Comments on this clonotype: Compared with germline, one end of the junction differs, possibly owing to a read error. This sequence joins TRBV7-2 and TRBJ1-2; possible D gene TRBD1, 5 bases. The CDR3 extends over 11 amino acids. The germline CDR1 and CDR2 sequences are SGHTA and FQGNSA. The CDR3 region is CASSLAQGCTF. CDR3 coding DNA: TGTGCCAGCAGCTTAGCCCAGGGCTGCACCTTC.

There are a few counts of this clonotype. The CDR3 bases are TGCAGCGTTGAACTCCCTGACAGGCAAGAGACCCAGTACTTC. Translated, it gives CSVELPDRQETQYF. V usage is TRBV29-1 and J usage is TRBJ2-5; D perhaps matches TRBD1 (6 bases). There are 14 residues in the CDR3. Germline CDR1 reads SQVTM; CDR2 reads ANQGSEA. V dropped 2 bases and J dropped 2 bases, with 12 bases sitting between them. The whole variable domain, remainder taken from reference TRBV29-1 and TRBJ2-5, is SAVISQKPSRDICQRGTSLTIQCQVDSQVTMMFWYRQQPGQSLTLIATANQGSEATYESGFVIDKFPISRPNLTFSTLTVSNMSPEDSSIYLCSVELPDRQETQYFGPGTRLLVL.

This clonotype appeared many times. The chain recombines TRBV5-1 with TRBJ1-4, with D perhaps TRBD1 (5 bases). The CDR3 totals 14 residues. CDR1 is SGHRS and CDR2 is YFSETQ in the germline V gene. Between the trimmed V and J ends, which lost 2 bases and 5 bases, there was a span of 10 bases. The CDR3 spells CASSFKPGNEKLFF. Here the CDR3 DNA reads TGCGCCAGCAGCTTCAAGCCAGGGAATGAAAAACTGTTTTTT.

This clonotype was seen many times. V gene TRBV7-9 combines with J gene TRBJ2-1; no clear D. This CDR3 spans 13 amino acids. Per germline, CDR1 SEHNR and CDR2 FQNEAQ (reference sequence). Deletions cut 1 base from V and 6 bases from J, with 7 bases between. DNA for the CDR3: TGTGCCAGCAGCTTAGGACTTCGCAATGAGCAGTTCTTC. Translated, it gives CASSLGLRNEQFF.

The DNA of the CDR3 is TGCAGTGCGCGACTAGCGGGCGCAGATACGCAGTATTTT. Protein product: CSARLAGADTQYF. The J gene is TRBJ2-3, the V gene TRBV20-1, with TRBD2 matching over 10 bases. The CDR3 is 13 amino acids. After removal of 6 bases from V and 4 bases from J, the junction contained 4 bases not matched to a gene. From germline, CDR1 is DFQATT and CDR2 SNEGSKA (reference sequence).

This clonotype was seen at least ten times. In DNA form, the CDR3 reads TGTGCCAGCAGCAAGGGGGGAAATAGCAATCAGCCCCAGCATTTT. Its translation is CASSKGGNSNQPQHF. This chain joins TRBV6-5 and TRBJ1-5; D perhaps matches TRBD1 (6 bases). Germline V gene lookup returns CDR1 MNHEY and CDR2 SVGAGI. The CDR3 is made up of 15 amino acids. Trimming stripped 6 bases from V and 0 bases from J, with 12 bases between.

CDR3 protein: CASSSAGVLDYGYTF. CDR3 bases: TGCGCCAGCAGCTCGGCCGGGGTCCTGGACTATGGCTACACCTTC. The chain uses TRBV5-1 and TRBJ1-2; D is unclear. Germline V lookup: CDR1 SGHRS, CDR2 YFSETQ. The CDR3 is made up of 15 amino acids. V dropped 3 bases and J dropped 3 bases, with 15 bases sitting between them.

This clonotype appeared a few times. The V gene is TRBV5-1, the J gene TRBJ2-7; tentatively, D is TRBD2 (5 bases). CDR1 and CDR2 (germline): SGHRS, YFSETQ. The CDR3 spans 15 residues. Trimming cost V 0 bases and J 0 bases, with 10 bases left between them. CDR3 bases: TGCGCCAGCAGCTTGGGCGGGTCAAGCTCCTACGAGCAGTACTTC. This gives the protein CASSLGGSSSYEQYF. The full variable domain, in which reference TRBV5-1 and TRBJ2-7 provide the parts outside the CDR3, is KAGVTQTPRYLIKTRGQQVTLSCSPISGHRSVSWYQQTPGQGLQFLFEYFSETQRNKGNFPGRFSGRQFSNSRSEMNVSTLELGDSALYLCASSLGGSSSYEQYFGPGTRLTVT.

There are a few counts of this clonotype. The chain recombines TRBV5-6 with TRBJ2-7; D may match TRBD1 or TRBD2 (5 bases each). The CDR3 is 13 amino acids. Germline CDR1 and CDR2: SGHDT and YYEEEE. Trimming removed 0 bases from V and 6 bases from J, with 10 bases in between. CDR3 region: CASSLVGPTEQYF. CDR3 nucleotide sequence: TGTGCCAGCAGCTTGGTGGGACCAACCGAGCAGTACTTC.

The V and J genes are TRBV27 and TRBJ2-7; possible D gene TRBD1, 5 bases. Germline CDR1 MNHEY, CDR2 SMNVEV (reference sequence). The germline V and J ends were trimmed by 3 bases and 4 bases, with 10 bases remaining between them. This CDR3 spans 13 amino acids. The DNA for the CDR3 is TGTGCCAGCAGTTTTAACAGGAATTACGAGCAGTACGTC. The encoded protein is CASSFNRNYEQYV.

The chain has TRBV7-8 and TRBJ1-3; no clear D. The CDR3 has 16 amino acids. The V end was cut by 5 bases, the J end by 0 bases, with 14 bases between. Germline CDR1 and CDR2: SGHVS and FQNEAQ. CDR3 DNA sequence: TGTGCCAGCAGCCTCTCGGACTTCTACTCTGGAAACACCATATATTTT. Translated: CASSLSDFYSGNTIYF.